This section outlines one TCR beta chain sequence together with its context. This record comes from a study of blood T cell repertoires in COVID-19. Study summary: The United States, Italy and Spain supplied acute and convalescent COVID-19 samples. In each case, the material was cDNA or gDNA derived from T cells, B-cell-depleted T cells, or PBMCs.

The repertoire was sequenced with immunoSEQ multiplex PCR; TCRdb's copy has only in-frame clones and lacks some. The sample carries 200,000 to 250,000 clones, 70% to 90% recorded once. With V trimmed by 7 bases and J by 7 bases, 9 bases remained unmatched. Per the germline V gene, CDR1 is MNHEY and CDR2 is SVGAGI. The CDR3 loop spans 14 amino acids. V and J are TRBV6-5 and TRBJ1-5, with 8 positions matching TRBD1. Material: peripheral blood. This receptor was obtained from a woman aged 18 to 35 who had recovered from COVID-19. In DNA, the CDR3 is TGTGCCAGCAACCCCGGACAGGGCAGCCAGCCCCAGCATTTT. This gives the protein CASNPGQGSQPQHF.